This T cell receptor (beta chain) came from a study of shared clonotypes between healthy human individuals (dated by TCRdb to the early 2020s). Turning to the overall study: The cohort comprised two women and a few men aged 18 to 49 years. For each donor, CD4 naive and CD4 memory were each run on three plates, CD8 naive on two plates, and CD8 memory on one plate. Different laboratories and diverse techniques were used to prepare libraries and sequence TCR repertoires, to increase sequencing depth and limit assay-specific biases. To estimate repertoire size and how much clonotype sharing occurs between individuals, the study deeply sequenced the blood TCR repertoires of five healthy adults. Leukapheresis yielded between about 0.9 and 8.9 billion PBMCs per donor.

This clone was seen at least ten times. What antigen it recognizes has not been identified. No base quality values were provided; no much bigger clone lies one nucleotide off. Trimming at the junction amounts to 5 bases on V and 4 bases on J, and the germline ends lie 6 bases apart. From cysteine to phenylalanine, the CDR3 is 12 amino acids long. Only the CDR3 portion is preserved as DNA: 36 bases, with reading frame beginning at the first base. Based on the germline V gene (reference sequence), the CDR1 and CDR2 sequences are MNHNY and SVGAGI. TCR CDR3 regions were amplified from genomic DNA by multiplex PCR using the deep immunoSEQ assay. Extracted genomic DNA from each cell subset was distributed evenly across all wells of several immunoSEQ 96-well plates, and each plate was treated as a replicate. For sorted subsets, approximately 190 ng genomic DNA, equal to about 30,000 T cell genomes, was loaded into each replicate PCR. Purified libraries were measured with a Qubit 3.0 fluorometer, size-checked on a Bioanalyzer 2100, and measured again with the KAPA Library Quantification kit. A separate single-read 150-cycle Illumina NextSeq 550 flow cell was used to sequence each immunoSEQ 96-well plate. The study's own analysis went as follows. The immunoSEQ output contained only junctional sequences without quality scores, so filtering could not match that applied to full-length reads. Sequences were annotated with PyIR, a Python wrapper for IgBLAST v1.9, and V/J genes and CDR3 were assigned using IMGT germline references. Reads were filtered out if the reads had weak V/J assignments (E-value above 1e-6), no CDR3, stop codons, out-of-frame junctions, or ambiguous translated residues. V3J clonotypes were defined by identical inferred V gene, J gene, and CDR3 amino acid sequence. The percentage overlap between two repertoires was calculated by dividing the number of shared unique clonotypes by the size of the smaller repertoire. RTK rarefaction, the Chao1 estimator, and Recon v2.1 estimates of unobserved clonotypes were used to assess repertoire richness. Generation probabilities for all TCRbeta clonotypes obtained by the gDNA method from four donors were computed using OLGA. What TCRdb holds here is the immuneACCESS table cut down to in-frame rearrangements. Part of the clones is not present; checked against another copy, under half of the missing clones reflect an unresolved V gene, and the others are unexplained. V and J calls and clone size follow that table, whereas D and trimming were derived from the DNA. This sample is represented by approximately 92,000 clones; over 60% of them were singletons. The top ten constitute roughly 50% of the sample.

The donors were healthy, HIV-negative adults with no recently reported acute infections or vaccinations. All donors were Caucasian adults living in Nashville, Tennessee, USA. CD8 memory samples combined magnetically selected CD45RO+ cells with CCR7-negative CD45RA+ effector memory (TemRA) cells. Blood was collected by leukapheresis, and PBMCs were isolated by Ficoll-Histopaque density gradient centrifugation and then cryopreserved in liquid nitrogen vapor phase. Analytical flow cytometry was used to check the purity and quantity of each magnetically sorted T cell population. From each sorted fraction, genomic DNA was isolated and quantified by UV absorbance on a Nanodrop 2000c. The study at large found these results: Around 5% of naive CD4, 3.5% of naive CD8, approximately 2% of memory CD4, and about 0.4% of memory CD8 clonotypes were shared across several donors. The genetic and exposure-history diversity represented was limited by the small number of donors. Based on pairwise subsampling, the degree of clonotype sharing among donors was expected to be affected by sequencing depth. Larger estimated clonotype richness was generally found for naive subsets than for memory subsets. Even with the large sequencing depth, rarefaction of the sorted-subset datasets indicated that sequencing was incomplete. Sampling was limited to blood, and TCR repertoires in tissue likely differ from TCR repertoires in blood. Higher generation probabilities were observed for clonotypes shared by all four sorted-subset donors than for non-shared clonotypes.

The chain uses TRBV6-6 and TRBJ2-1; there is no confident call for the D gene. The clonotype originates from a man aged 25 to 45 in good health. The sample taken for sequencing was memory CD8+ T cells sorted from blood. The sample's cell subset or site label, decoded: CD45RO+ cells pooled with CCR7-negative TemRA cells. The CDR3 region: CASSLEYNEQFF. The sequenced DNA is TGTGCCAGCAGTCTAGAGTACAATGAGCAGTTCTTC.